The rows below give T cell receptor beta chains drawn from one sample of a study. TCRdb called the RT-PCR reads again in MiXCR, with one record for every CDR3 protein. The sample holds almost 700,000 distinct CDR3 sequences, 14% seen once. Input material: memory CD4+ T cells from blood. The receptor set was obtained from a female donor in good health, serving as a healthy control. CDR3s include the opening cysteine and the closing phenylalanine or tryptophan. The D gene is left open where the match is weak. The size entry is marked missing in some rows and otherwise reads once, few, many or a size class.

15	TRBD2	TRBV7-2	TRBJ2-5	-	TGTGCCAGCAGCTTAGACCCAGCGGGAGTAGAGACCCAGTACTTC	CASSLDPAGVETQYF
11	-	TRBV20-1	TRBJ2-7	-	TGCAGTGCACCCCGGGGCAGCGAGCAGTACTTC	CSAPRGSEQYF
12	-	TRBV7-9	TRBJ1-4	many	TGTGCCAGCAGCCCCGGACCCGAAGGGATGTTTTTT	CASSPGPEGMFF
15	-	TRBV5-8	TRBJ2-7	-	TGTGCCAGCAGCTTGGAGACGGGACCACACTACGAGCAGTACTTC	CASSLETGPHYEQYF
17	TRBD1	TRBV18	TRBJ2-1	few	TGTGCCAGCTCAGAAACAGGGGGTGCACACGTCTACAATGAGCAGTTCTTC	CASSETGGAHVYNEQFF
15	TRBD1	TRBV7-2	TRBJ1-2	few	TGTGCCAGCAGCGTTCACTCAGGGGGCGCGAACGGCTACACCTTC	CASSVHSGGANGYTF
14	-	TRBV6-5	TRBJ2-7	many	TGTGCCAGCAGTTACGGGGGCCCACTCTCCGAGCAGTACTTC	CASSYGGPLSEQYF
16	-	TRBV7-9	TRBJ1-5	-	TGTGCCAGCAGCTTAGGTTCAGGGACGAGCAATCAGCCCCAGCATTTT	CASSLGSGTSNQPQHF
16	-	TRBV7-2	TRBJ2-2	few	TGTGCCAGCAGCTTAGCGCTAAGAGGGACGACCGGGGAGCTGTTTTTT	CASSLALRGTTGELFF
16	TRBD2	TRBV20-1	TRBJ2-2	-	TGCAGTGCTAGAGAAGGGAAGCGGGGGAACACCGGGGAGCTGTTTTTT	CSAREGKRGNTGELFF
14	-	TRBV11-1	TRBJ2-7	-	TGTGCCAGCAGCCCCCCCCCCACAGACTACGAGCAGTACTTC	CASSPPPTDYEQYF
14	-	TRBV29-1	TRBJ1-1	-	TGCAGTGCTAGTTTCTGGCAGTCCGACGACAGAGCTTTCTTT	CSASFWQSDDRAFF
13	-	TRBV7-2	TRBJ2-1	many	TGTGCCAGCAGCTTAGCGATTGACAATGAGCAGTTCTTC	CASSLAIDNEQFF
14	-	TRBV6-5	TRBJ2-6	many	TGTGCCAGCAGGCCAGGGTCTGGGGCCAACGTCCTGACTTTC	CASRPGSGANVLTF
15	TRBD2	TRBV2	TRBJ2-1	few	TGTGCCAGCAGGGGCGGACTAGCCGGAGGACCACAGCAGTTCTTC	CASRGGLAGGPQQFF
10	-	TRBV20-1	TRBJ1-3	-	TGCAGTGGGACTGGAAACACCATATATTTT	CSGTGNTIYF
15	-	TRBV6-1	TRBJ2-6	few	TGTGCCAGCAGTGCCCTGAATACTGGGGCCAACGTCCTGACTTTC	CASSALNTGANVLTF
15	-	TRBV6-5	TRBJ1-5	many	TGTGCCAGCAGCAGGGAGGGTATGGGCAATCAGCCCCAGCATTTT	CASSREGMGNQPQHF
17	-	TRBV9	TRBJ1-4	-	TGTGCCAGCAGCGTAGGAACAGGGCCCCTGTTGCGTGAAAAACTGTTTTTT	CASSVGTGPLLREKLFF
13	TRBD1	TRBV6-5	TRBJ1-1	many	TGTGCCAGCAAGACAGGGAAGAACACTGAAGCTTTCTTT	CASKTGKNTEAFF
13	-	TRBV12-3/TRBV12-4	TRBJ1-2	many	TGTGCCAGCAGTTTACTGGGGCTCGATGGCTACACCTTC	CASSLLGLDGYTF
16	-	TRBV4-3	TRBJ2-7	-	TGCGCCAGCAGCCAAGATCCCCAGGGAGTGAGAAACGAGCAGTACTTC	CASSQDPQGVRNEQYF
15	-	TRBV5-1	TRBJ2-1	few	TGCGCCAGCTCCCCGGGACACCCGGCCTACAATGAGCAGTTCTTC	CASSPGHPAYNEQFF
14	TRBD2	TRBV20-1	TRBJ2-1	many	TGCAGTGCTAGAAATGCGGGAGCATCCAATGAGCAGTTCTTC	CSARNAGASNEQFF
14	TRBD2	TRBV5-1	TRBJ2-5	few	TGCGCCACCGGACTAGCGGGAGGGCAAGAGACCCAGTACTTC	CATGLAGGQETQYF
11	-	TRBV3-1	TRBJ2-2	-	TGTGCCAGCGTTTCCACCGGGGAGCTGTTTTTT	CASVSTGELFF
12	-	TRBV12-3/TRBV12-4	TRBJ2-2	few	TGTGCCAGCACCGCGAACACCGGGGAGCTGTTTTTT	CASTANTGELFF
16	TRBD1	TRBV7-2	TRBJ1-2	many	TGTGCCAGCAGCTCAATGACGAGACAGGGGGCAAGGGGCTACACCTTC	CASSSMTRQGARGYTF
15	TRBD1	TRBV5-1	TRBJ2-2	many	TGTGCCAGCAGCTTGACAGGGGCGAACACCGGGGAGCTGTTTTTT	CASSLTGANTGELFF
16	TRBD2	TRBV7-3	TRBJ2-1	few	TGTGCCAGCAGCTTGGCTAGCGGGAGTTCTATGAATGAGCAGTTCTTC	CASSLASGSSMNEQFF
13	-	TRBV7-2	TRBJ2-1	-	TGTGCCAGCAGCTTACAAGGGGTAGATGAGCAGTTCTTC	CASSLQGVDEQFF
15	-	TRBV9	TRBJ2-2	few	TGTGCCAGCAGCCAACAGGCGATTAACACCGGGGAGCTGTTTTTT	CASSQQAINTGELFF
16	TRBD1	TRBV9	TRBJ1-1	-	TGTGCCAGCAGCGTAACAGGGGGCGCAGTGGACACTGAAGCTTTCTTT	CASSVTGGAVDTEAFF
14	TRBD2	TRBV10-3	TRBJ2-7	many	TGTGCCATCAAGTGGACTAGCGAAGCCTACGAGCAGTACTTC	CAIKWTSEAYEQYF
17	TRBD1	TRBV6-5	TRBJ2-7	many	TGTGCCAGCAGGAGCGTGGACAGGACTTCTAATAGGTACGAGCAGTACTTC	CASRSVDRTSNRYEQYF
13	-	TRBV6-2/TRBV6-3	TRBJ1-1	-	TGTGCCGGTTCCACACAGGCAGACACTGAAGCTTTCTTT	CAGSTQADTEAFF
14	-	TRBV20-1	TRBJ1-2	-	TGCAGTGCCTACGCCCCGCAGGGCCATAATGGCTACACCTTC	CSAYAPQGHNGYTF
15	-	TRBV7-6	TRBJ2-6	many	TGTGCCAGCAGCACCACAGGGTCCGGGGCCAACGTCCTGACTTTC	CASSTTGSGANVLTF
17	TRBD2	TRBV7-3	TRBJ2-1	few	TGTGCCAGCAGCTTAAGCCGTGGTAGCGGGGGTTACAATGAGCAGTTCTTC	CASSLSRGSGGYNEQFF
14	-	TRBV28	TRBJ1-2	-	TGTGCCAGCAGTTTATCTCGGGATAACTATGGCTACACCTTC	CASSLSRDNYGYTF
16	-	TRBV5-1	TRBJ2-1	-	TGCGCCAGCAGCTTGGAGGGACCGCGCTCCTACAATGAGCAGTTCTTC	CASSLEGPRSYNEQFF
16	-	TRBV5-1	TRBJ2-1	-	TGCGCCAGCAGCTGGGTTGGCACGAGCTCCTACAATGAGCAGTTCTTC	CASSWVGTSSYNEQFF
17	TRBD2	TRBV29-1	TRBJ2-1	many	TGCAGCCTTATGGGACTAGCGGGAGGGAGCTCCTACAATGAGCAGTTCTTC	CSLMGLAGGSSYNEQFF
12	-	TRBV7-2	TRBJ1-2	many	TGTGCCAGCAGTTTTAGGTCCCAAGGCTACACCTTC	CASSFRSQGYTF
17	-	TRBV6-5	TRBJ2-7	few	TGTGCCAGCAGTCGATCGACCCGTTATAGCGTCACCTACGAGCAGTACTTC	CASSRSTRYSVTYEQYF
16	-	TRBV28	TRBJ1-5	-	TGTGCCAGCAGTTTACGGACGGCAGCGAGCAATCAGCCCCAGCATTTT	CASSLRTAASNQPQHF
13	-	TRBV28	TRBJ2-7	-	TGTGCCAGCAGTTTATGGCTAGCTTACGAGCAGTACTTC	CASSLWLAYEQYF
14	-	TRBV5-1	TRBJ1-1	few	TGCGCCAGCAGCTTGGAGCGGGGGGCCACTGAAGCTTTCTTT	CASSLERGATEAFF
12	-	TRBV7-2	TRBJ2-7	many	TGTGCCAGCAGCTTTGGTGCCTACGAGCAGTACTTC	CASSFGAYEQYF
20	-	TRBV15	TRBJ2-3	-	TGTGCCACCAGCAGAGATAGGCCCAGGCAACAAGCTCCCAGGACAGATACGCAGTATTTT	CATSRDRPRQQAPRTDTQYF
15	-	TRBV7-9	TRBJ2-2	-	TGTGCCAGCAGCAAAGAGAGTGGGGGCGCCGGGGAGCTGTTTTTT	CASSKESGGAGELFF
15	TRBD1	TRBV18	TRBJ2-7	once	TGTGCCAGCTCACCTGGAGGGACAGGGGAGCTAGAGCAGTACTTC	CASSPGGTGELEQYF
16	TRBD1	TRBV6-2/TRBV6-3	TRBJ1-3	many	TGTGCCAGCAGGCACAGGGGCCTCCTCTCTGGAAACACCATATATTTT	CASRHRGLLSGNTIYF
18	TRBD1	TRBV6-6	TRBJ2-1	-	TGTGCCAGCAGTTACTCCCCCCAGGGACAGGGTTCCTACAATGAGCAGTTCTTC	CASSYSPQGQGSYNEQFF